This TCR beta chain came from a study of T-cell reconstitution after alpha-beta-depleted transplantation in children. Library preparation (for TCRbeta) was performed with unique molecular identifiers. TCRdb ran MiXCR on the PCR reads and lists one entry per CDR3 protein. The data show about 350,000 distinct CDR3 sequences, 13% seen once. There are 15 residues in the CDR3. Germline V CDR1 and CDR2: SNHLY, FYNNEI. The junction had 8 bases not matched to a gene; V was cut back by 7 bases and J by 4 bases. Sequences were derived from PBMCs, sampled from the stem cell graft. This TCR came from a human donor who donated a stem cell graft to a child with Fanconi anemia. The chain recombines TRBV2 with TRBJ2-1, with 9 nucleotides matching TRBD2. For the CDR3, the DNA is TGTGCCAGCATGATGGAGCGGGGGGAGTACAATGAGCAGTTCTTC. Residues: CASMMERGEYNEQFF.